This T cell receptor beta chain comes out of a study of blood T cell repertoires in COVID-19. In the original analysis: It was from reference gene primer amplification that nucleated cell counts were estimated. Sequenced by immunoSEQ multiplex PCR; TCRdb stores in-frame clones only, minus some. V, J and clone size are taken as reported in that table, and D and trimming were inferred from the DNA itself. The sample lists about 120,000 clones, roughly 87% occurring once. The specimen sequenced was peripheral blood. The source of this sequence is a human donor in a cohort sampled during active COVID-19.

The CDR3 DNA reads TGTGCCACCTCGACAGGGGTACCCTACGAGCAGTACTTC. Translating it yields CATSTGVPYEQYF. The chain couples TRBV27 to TRBJ2-7; 8 bases align to TRBD1. This CDR3 contains 13 residues. Trimming removed 10 bases from V and 2 bases from J; junction bases left unmatched: 7. The germline V gene has CDR1 MNHEY and CDR2 SMNVEV (reference sequence).